Below are 19 T cell receptor beta chains sequenced from a single sample in a study of monozygotic twins with inflammatory bowel disease (dated 2019 in TCRdb). Receptors were amplified or captured by 5' RACE. Data came from an Illumina HiSeq 2500. Once TCRdb had reprocessed the reads, it stored one entry per CDR3 protein sequence and supplied no DNA. This sample's table lists around 380,000 distinct CDR3 sequences. The ten largest clones take up around 2.5% of the sample. What was sequenced was blood. Every receptor here comes from a human donor with ulcerative colitis or Crohn's disease, or a healthy co-twin of an affected twin (not recorded which).

J is TRBJ1-2 and V is TRBV29-1; lacking DNA, the TRBD1 call made by TCRdb goes unchecked. This CDR3 spans 13 amino acids. CDR1 is SQVTM, CDR2 ANQGSEA, per germline. The CDR3 protein is CSVEAGTVYGYTF.

The chain uses TRBV5-4 and TRBJ1-5. The CDR3 covers 15 residues. CDR1 is SGHNT and CDR2 is YYREEE in the germline V gene (reference sequence). CDR3 sequence reads: CASSSDGVSNQPQHF.

The chain links TRBV12-3 or TRBV12-4 to TRBJ2-1; TCRdb's assignment of TRBD2 cannot be checked, as there is no DNA. The CDR3 runs to 14 residues. The CDR3 region is CASSLGRDDNEQFF.

J is TRBJ1-1 and V is TRBV5-1. This CDR3 is built from 15 residues. Germline V gives CDR1 SGHRS, CDR2 YFSETQ. CDR3 in amino acids: CASSFRPMGNTEAFF.

J is TRBJ2-3 and V is TRBV25-1; TCRdb returns TRBD1, unconfirmable since there is no DNA. CDR1 is MGHDK, CDR2 SYGVNS, per germline. The CDR3 has 13 amino acids. The CDR3 sequence is CASSRGPRDTQYF.

The rearrangement uses TRBV10-3 and TRBJ1-2; there is no DNA to check the TCRdb D call of TRBD1. The CDR3 is 14 residues long. Germline CDR1 reads ENHRY; CDR2 reads SYGVKD. This chain's CDR3 is CAITGGTGFYGYTF.

The rearrangement joins TRBV6-4 to TRBJ1-2; TCRdb lists TRBD1, though no DNA is available to test this call. There are 13 residues in the CDR3. Germline lookup yields CDR1 MRHNA and CDR2 SNTAGT. The CDR3 spells CASSETGLYGYTF.

The CDR3 protein is CASSLKVRDRHANTEAFF. The chain recombines TRBV12-3 or TRBV12-4 with TRBJ1-1; TCRdb picks TRBD1, but there is no DNA to check that call. The CDR3 runs 18 residues.

The V gene is TRBV5-5, the J gene TRBJ2-7; there is no DNA to check the TCRdb D call of TRBD2. The CDR3 runs 15 residues. Germline CDR1 is SGHKS and CDR2 is YYEKEE (reference sequence). The CDR3 reads CASSLDLEALYEQYF.

The rearrangement joins TRBV20-1 to TRBJ1-1; TCRdb lists TRBD1, though no DNA is available to test this call. This CDR3 comprises 14 residues. Germline CDR1 reads DFQATT; CDR2 reads SNEGSKA (reference sequence). The CDR3 spells CSASNRLDNTEAFF.

The rearrangement joins TRBV12-3 or TRBV12-4 to TRBJ1-5; the D call of TRBD1 rests on TCRdb alone, since no DNA is present to check it. The CDR3 contains 16 residues. CDR3: CASSPAGTGPNQPQHF.

The V and J genes are TRBV29-1 and TRBJ1-2; without DNA, the TCRdb call of TRBD1 cannot be checked. This CDR3 is 16 amino acids long. Germline CDR1 is SQVTM and CDR2 is ANQGSEA. This chain's CDR3 is CSVEKPSEGRTNGYTF.

The J gene is TRBJ2-5, the V gene TRBV3-1; without DNA, the TCRdb call of TRBD1 cannot be checked. The CDR3 loop spans 14 amino acids. CDR1 is LGHDT and CDR2 is YNNKEL in the germline V gene (reference sequence). The chain's CDR3 is CASSRSDRAETQYF.

The chain's CDR3 is CASSYSEGRANSPLHF. This chain joins TRBV6-5 and TRBJ1-6. The CDR3 runs to 16 residues. Per germline, CDR1 MNHEY and CDR2 SVGAGI.

The J gene is TRBJ1-2, the V gene TRBV5-1; the TCRdb D gene call, TRBD1, has no DNA to confirm it. This CDR3 has 14 amino acids. CDR1 is SGHRS and CDR2 is YFSETQ in the germline V gene. CDR3 sequence reads: CASSSAGGNYGYTF.

This chain joins TRBV19 and TRBJ1-5; TCRdb's D call, TRBD1, is unchecked because there is no DNA. The CDR3 contains 15 residues. The germline gives CDR1 LNHDA, CDR2 SQIVND (reference sequence). This CDR3 is CASSTQGAKLQPQHF.

V usage is TRBV2 and J usage is TRBJ2-6. The CDR3 has 15 residues. Germline CDR1 and CDR2: SNHLY and FYNNEI. The CDR3 reads CASRPQISGANVLTF.

CDR3 residues: CASSLLTGAYEQYF. J is TRBJ2-7 and V is TRBV11-1. The CDR3 length is 14 residues. Germline loops: CDR1 SGHAT, CDR2 FQDESV (reference sequence).

J is TRBJ2-1 and V is TRBV15; TCRdb's D call, TRBD1, is unchecked because there is no DNA. The CDR3 is 19 amino acids. The germline V gene has CDR1 LNHNV and CDR2 YYDKDF (reference sequence). The CDR3 sequence: CATSRVGIGAGAPYNEQFF.